A single sample gave rise to the 9 T cell receptor beta chains below, sequenced in a study of blood T cell repertoires in COVID-19. Repertoires were generated with immunoSEQ multiplex PCR, while TCRdb's copy carries only in-frame clones and drops some. The table records fewer than 600,000 clones, roughly nine tenths of them present only once. Material: peripheral blood. These receptors were obtained from a man aged 18 to 29 with COVID-19, enrolled during active disease.

The V gene is TRBV5-5, the J gene TRBJ1-1, with a tentative D call TRBD1 (5 bases). V dropped 0 bases and J dropped 5 bases, with 14 bases sitting between them. Germline V lookup: CDR1 SGHKS, CDR2 YYEKEE (reference sequence). This CDR3 region has 15 residues. The CDR3 here is CASSLVASGVTEAFF. DNA of the CDR3: TGTGCCAGCAGCTTGGTAGCTTCGGGGGTGACTGAAGCTTTCTTT.

The V and J genes are TRBV11-2 and TRBJ2-7; no reliable D call. This CDR3 is built from 16 residues. Trimming left V 1 base short and J 3 bases short, with 16 bases between. The germline gives CDR1 SGHAT, CDR2 FQNNGV. In DNA form, the CDR3 reads TGTGCCAGCAGCTTAGGAGCCGTATGGTTCCGCTACGAGCAGTACTTC. This gives the protein CASSLGAVWFRYEQYF.

The chain joins TRBV7-8 to TRBJ2-5; 13 bases agree with TRBD2. CDR1 SGHVS and CDR2 FQNEAQ come from the germline V gene. The V gene end was trimmed by 5 bases and the J gene end by 4 bases; junction bases not matched to a gene: 7. CDR3 length equals 16 residues. The CDR3 nucleotides read TGTGCCAGCAGCGCCACTAGCGGGAGGGGGGGAGAGACCCAGTACTTC. Translating gives CASSATSGRGGETQYF.

This clone was counted only a few times. The genes are TRBV4-2 and TRBJ1-1, with D possibly matching TRBD1 (6 bases). The CDR3 spans 15 residues. CDR1 and CDR2 from the germline V gene are LGHNA and YNFKEQ. Trimming removed 10 bases from V and 0 bases from J, with 18 bases in between. The CDR3 nucleotides read TGTGCCACCGAACAGGGCCCGGGTGTGAACACTGAAGCTTTCTTT. Protein product: CATEQGPGVNTEAFF.

The V call is TRBV5-1, the J call TRBJ2-3, with 7 bases identical to TRBD1. The CDR3 runs to 13 residues. Trimming took 1 base from V and 4 from J; bases not matched to a gene: 0. From germline, CDR1 is SGHRS and CDR2 YFSETQ. CDR3 nucleotide sequence: TGCGCCAGCAGCTTGCAGGGGGCAGATACGCAGTATTTT. This codes for CASSLQGADTQYF.

V is TRBV6-5 and J is TRBJ2-4; possibly TRBD1 for D (5 bases). CDR3 length equals 15 residues. V gave up 5 bases and J gave up 1 base, with 12 bases separating them. The germline CDR1 and CDR2 sequences are MNHEY and SVGAGI. The CDR3 DNA reads as TGTGCCAGCAGTAAATTTGGGGCCGCCAAAAACATTCAGTACTTC. It specifies CASSKFGAAKNIQYF.

The chain carries TRBV6-6 and TRBJ2-7, with 9 bases lining up with TRBD1. CDR3 length equals 14 residues. Looked up from germline, CDR1 is MNHNY and CDR2 is SVGAGI (reference sequence). V lost 6 bases and J lost 3; bases outside the gene matches: 6. The CDR3 DNA sequence: TGTGCCAGCAGAACCGGGACAGGGCACTACGAGCAGTACTTC. Amino acid sequence: CASRTGTGHYEQYF.

This chain links TRBV5-4 with TRBJ2-7; 9 positions agree with TRBD2. V lost 1 base and J lost 0; bases outside the gene matches: 11. The CDR3 length is 18 residues. Looked up from germline, CDR1 is SGHNT and CDR2 is YYREEE (reference sequence). This chain's CDR3 is CASSLRLAGYIFSYEQYF. The CDR3 bases are TGTGCCAGCAGCTTGAGGCTAGCGGGGTACATCTTCTCCTACGAGCAGTACTTC.

The sample holds one count of this clone. This chain uses TRBV11-2 with TRBJ2-2; the D is unclear. Germline values: CDR1 SGHAT, CDR2 FQNNGV. V lost 0 bases and J 1 base, leaving 6 bases between the germline ends. This CDR3 is built from 15 residues. The CDR3 DNA reads as TGTGCCAGCAGCTTAGAACTACAGAACACCGGGGAGCTGTTTTTT. Translation: CASSLELQNTGELFF.